What follows are 25 T cell receptor beta chains derived from one specimen sequenced in a study of vaccination effects on CD4 cells after COVID-19. Cultured cells yielded isolated CD4+ T cells after 10 days. Their recognized antigens are unknown. Profiling relied on immunoSEQ multiplex PCR, and the TCRdb table lists in-frame clones only, not all of them. The sample consists of more than 60,000 clones, approximately 70% of them appearing once. The input for sequencing was CD4+ T cells from PBMCs cultured without peptide, taken before COVID-19 vaccination. Receptors originate from a human donor who had a prior SARS-CoV-2 infection.

The rearrangement links TRBV28 to TRBJ1-6; possibly TRBD1 for D (5 bases). Trimming shortened V by 8 bases and J by 4 bases, and 15 bases separated the two germline ends. Germline assignment: CDR1 MDHEN and CDR2 SYDVKM. The length of the CDR3 is 15 residues. The CDR3 sequence: CASDPGTVYNSPLHF. The CDR3 nucleotides read TGTGCCAGCGACCCCGGGACCGTGTATAATTCACCCCTCCACTTT.

The chain uses TRBV7-2 and TRBJ2-5; perhaps TRBD2 as D (6 bases). Germline V gene sequence: CDR1 SGHTA, CDR2 FQGNSA. The CDR3 is made up of 15 amino acids. V lost 5 bases, J lost 5 bases, and 18 bases lay in between. This chain's CDR3 is CASSRGTSRSETQYF. The CDR3 bases are TGTGCCAGCAGCCGCGGGACTTCCCGGTCGGAGACCCAGTACTTC.

The J gene is TRBJ2-1, the V gene TRBV5-6; 15 bases are shared with TRBD2. Germline assignment: CDR1 SGHDT and CDR2 YYEEEE. CDR3 size: 18 residues. After removal of 3 bases from V and 6 bases from J, the junction contained 10 bases not matched to a gene. CDR3 bases: TGTGCCAGCAGCTCCGGACTAGCGGGAGGGCCATGGTTCAATGAGCAGTTCTTC. Its translation: CASSSGLAGGPWFNEQFF.

This rearrangement joins TRBV2 to TRBJ1-6, with 8 bases fitting TRBD1. Per the germline V gene, CDR1 is SNHLY and CDR2 is FYNNEI. Losses at the gene ends were 5 bases for V and 7 bases for J; bases not matched to a gene: 10. The CDR3 spans 16 residues. CDR3 loop: CASSLPVGQGNSPLHF. The DNA for the CDR3 is TGTGCCAGCAGTTTGCCCGTCGGACAGGGAAATTCACCCCTCCACTTT. The variable domain in full, with the rest retrieved from reference TRBV2 and TRBJ1-6, is EPEVTQTPSHQVTQMGQEVILRCVPISNHLYFYWYRQILGQKVEFLVSFYNNEISEKSEIFDDQFSVERPDGSNFTLKIRSTKLEDSAMYFCASSLPVGQGNSPLHFGNGTRLTVT.

This rearrangement joins TRBV2 to TRBJ2-1, with 7 bases identical to TRBD2. J was trimmed by 4 bases and V by 3 bases; bases with no gene match: 6. The CDR3 is 15 residues long. CDR1 SNHLY and CDR2 FYNNEI come from the germline V gene. The CDR3 region is CASSEGLTTYNEQFF. The CDR3 DNA sequence: TGTGCCAGCAGTGAGGGACTAACTACGTACAATGAGCAGTTCTTC.

This chain connects TRBV10-3 to TRBJ2-3, with D perhaps matching TRBD1 (5 bases). Germline values: CDR1 ENHRY, CDR2 SYGVKD. V shed 4 bases and J shed 4 bases, with 12 bases lying between them. CDR3 length equals 14 residues. The CDR3 is CAISGAGSADTQYF. The CDR3 nucleotides read TGTGCCATCAGTGGGGCAGGGTCGGCAGATACGCAGTATTTT.

The gene calls are TRBV4-2 and TRBJ1-2, with D unresolved. The CDR3 is 15 amino acids. The V and J ends lost 0 bases and 8 bases respectively, with 16 bases between them. Germline V gene data show CDR1 as LGHNA and CDR2 as YNFKEQ. CDR3 residues: CASSQDLDHRRGYTF. For the CDR3, the DNA is TGTGCCAGCAGCCAAGATCTCGACCACCGAAGAGGCTACACCTTC.

In its sample, this clone was seen a few times. The V call is TRBV7-9, the J call TRBJ2-7; 13 bases are a match to TRBD2. The CDR3 runs to 19 residues. Germline V gene sequence: CDR1 SEHNR, CDR2 FQNEAQ (reference sequence). J was trimmed by 3 bases and V by 5 bases; bases with no gene match: 16. The CDR3 DNA follows: TGTGCCAGCAGCCCCCTCCGGACTAGCGGGGGCCGAGCCCACTACGAGCAGTACTTC. This sequence encodes CASSPLRTSGGRAHYEQYF.

The rearrangement uses TRBV6-6 and TRBJ1-1; tentative D call: TRBD1 (5 bases). In germline, CDR1 is MNHNY, CDR2 SVGAGI (reference sequence). This CDR3 is built from 14 residues. The V gene lost 7 bases and the J gene lost 0 bases, with 12 bases spanning the gap. For the CDR3, the DNA is TGTGCCAGCAATAGACAGTCCATGAACACTGAAGCTTTCTTT. Translation: CASNRQSMNTEAFF.

V gene TRBV6-6 combines with J gene TRBJ1-2; 10 positions agree with TRBD1. In germline, CDR1 is MNHNY, CDR2 SVGAGI (reference sequence). Trimming at V came to 6 bases and at J to 2 bases, leaving 9 bases not matched to a gene. This CDR3 has 16 amino acids. The DNA of the CDR3 is TGTGCCAGCAGGAAAGGACAGGGGGGAGGGAACTATGGCTACACCTTC. It is translated as CASRKGQGGGNYGYTF.

The genes are TRBV9 and TRBJ2-5, with D possibly TRBD1 on 5 matching bases. Germline V lookup: CDR1 SGDLS, CDR2 YYNGEE. Trimming left V 0 bases short and J 0 bases short, with 9 bases between. This CDR3 comprises 15 residues. The CDR3 spells CASSVDYRYQETQYF. CDR3 in DNA: TGTGCCAGCAGCGTAGACTACAGGTACCAAGAGACCCAGTACTTC.

V and J are TRBV5-1 and TRBJ1-2, with 7 bases fitting TRBD1. The CDR3 runs 16 residues. V lost 0 bases to trimming and J lost 8 bases; unmatched junction nucleotides: 13. Germline V gives CDR1 SGHRS, CDR2 YFSETQ. The CDR3: CASSLENSEQGRGYTF. CDR3 DNA sequence: TGCGCCAGCAGCTTGGAGAATTCTGAACAGGGGCGCGGCTACACCTTC.

The chain joins TRBV9 to TRBJ2-4; 9 positions agree with TRBD2. Germline V gene sequence: CDR1 SGDLS, CDR2 YYNGEE. V lost 3 bases to trimming and J lost 8 bases; unmatched junction nucleotides: 9. This CDR3 contains 15 residues. CDR3 residues: CASSDSGRGGDIQYF. In DNA, the CDR3 is TGTGCCAGCAGCGATAGCGGGAGAGGGGGGGACATTCAGTACTTC.

The chain links TRBV6-2 or TRBV6-3 to TRBJ1-2, with 8 bases that match TRBD1. The ends lost 2 bases at V and 8 bases at J; junction bases unmatched: 4. This CDR3 spans 13 amino acids. CDR1 is MNHEY, CDR2 SVGEGT, per germline. The CDR3 spells CASSYGQGGGYTF. Here the CDR3 DNA reads TGTGCCAGCAGTTACGGACAGGGCGGCGGCTACACCTTC.

The CDR3 sequence: CASSQVSVGGYNEQFF. CDR3 DNA sequence: TGCGCCAGCAGCCAAGTCTCAGTTGGGGGCTACAATGAGCAGTTCTTC. The rearrangement links TRBV4-1 to TRBJ2-1; D possibly uses TRBD1 or TRBD2 (5 bases each). CDR1 is MGHRA, CDR2 YSYEKL, per germline. The CDR3 runs to 16 residues. Trimming shortened V by 1 base and J by 3 bases, and 13 bases separated the two germline ends.

The chain employs TRBV5-6 and TRBJ1-4; a weak D match, TRBD1 (5 bases). The CDR3 has 15 residues. Germline V CDR1 and CDR2: SGHDT, YYEEEE. Trimming took 1 base from V and 8 from J, leaving 15 bases between them. The CDR3 coding sequence is TGTGCCAGCAGCTTGTCGGGACCGCAGGAAGAAAAACTGTTTTTT. This sequence encodes CASSLSGPQEEKLFF.

The V and J genes are TRBV6-2 or TRBV6-3 and TRBJ2-2; D unresolved. CDR3 length: 12 residues. CDR1 and CDR2 from the germline V gene are MNHEY and SVGEGT. Trimming removed 5 bases at V and 7 bases at J, with 8 bases between. The CDR3 DNA reads TGTGCCAGCAGTGCTGGGTACGGGGAGCTGTTTTTT. Residues: CASSAGYGELFF.

The chain employs TRBV18 and TRBJ1-3, with TRBD1 identical over 8 bases. J was trimmed by 2 bases and V by 2 bases; bases with no gene match: 2. The germline V gene has CDR1 KGHSH and CDR2 LQKENI. This CDR3 is 15 amino acids long. CDR3 sequence (DNA): TGTGCCAGCTCACCAAGGGACAGGACTGGAAACACCATATATTTT. It specifies CASSPRDRTGNTIYF.

This chain uses TRBV20-1 with TRBJ1-5; D is uncertain. The CDR3 sequence is 13 residues long. Trimming shortened V by 3 bases and J by 3 bases, and 9 bases separated the two germline ends. In germline, CDR1 is DFQATT, CDR2 SNEGSKA (reference sequence). The CDR3 nucleotides are TGCAGTGCTAGTAACACCGACAATCAGCCCCAGCATTTT. Its translation: CSASNTDNQPQHF.

This clone was counted a single time. The genes are TRBV7-9 and TRBJ1-1; D gene uncertain. Looked up from germline, CDR1 is SEHNR and CDR2 is FQNEAQ (reference sequence). The CDR3 runs 14 residues. The V end lost 4 bases, the J end lost 4 bases, and 13 bases lay between the germline ends. In nucleotides, the CDR3 is TGTGCCAGCAGCTCTAGTGTTTTGGCCACTGAAGCTTTCTTT. The encoded protein is CASSSSVLATEAFF.

The genes are TRBV11-1 and TRBJ1-1; TRBD1 agrees at 7 bases. V dropped 5 bases and J dropped 7; count of bases not matched to a gene: 7. Germline V gene sequence: CDR1 SGHAT, CDR2 FQDESV (reference sequence). The CDR3 runs to 13 residues. The CDR3 DNA reads as TGTGCCAGCAGCCCCCAGACAGGGATTGAAGCTTTCTTT. The encoded protein is CASSPQTGIEAFF.

The genes are TRBV2 and TRBJ2-1; D gene uncertain. The CDR3 loop spans 14 amino acids. Per germline, CDR1 SNHLY and CDR2 FYNNEI. Trimming left V 0 bases short and J 3 bases short, with 6 bases between. The CDR3 DNA is TGTGCCAGCAGTGAAGCGGTAAGCTACAATGAGCAGTTCTTC. Residues: CASSEAVSYNEQFF. The complete variable domain, with remaining parts taken from reference TRBV2 and TRBJ2-1, reads EPEVTQTPSHQVTQMGQEVILRCVPISNHLYFYWYRQILGQKVEFLVSFYNNEISEKSEIFDDQFSVERPDGSNFTLKIRSTKLEDSAMYFCASSEAVSYNEQFFGPGTRLTVL.

This chain uses TRBV2 with TRBJ2-5; a possible D gene is TRBD1 (6 bases). From germline, CDR1 is SNHLY and CDR2 FYNNEI. The length of the CDR3 is 13 residues. V lost 11 bases to trimming and J lost 2 bases, with 15 bases between them. CDR3 loop: CASQWTAQETQYF. CDR3 in DNA: TGTGCCTCGCAGTGGACAGCTCAAGAGACCCAGTACTTC.

The J gene is TRBJ2-7, the V gene TRBV12-5, with 9 bases lining up with TRBD1. The CDR3 length is 16 residues. Germline lookup yields CDR1 LGHNT and CDR2 FRNRAP. V lost 0 bases to trimming and J lost 5 bases; unmatched junction nucleotides: 8. The CDR3 loop reads CASGLVRGTGHDEQYF. The CDR3 DNA is TGTGCTAGTGGTTTGGTGCGGGGGACAGGGCACGACGAGCAGTACTTC.

This clone was counted a single time. This chain joins TRBV4-2 and TRBJ1-4; perhaps TRBD1 as D (5 bases). Per the germline V gene, CDR1 is LGHNA and CDR2 is YNFKEQ. CDR3 size: 16 residues. V dropped 7 bases and J dropped 0 bases, with 15 bases sitting between them. The CDR3: CASTTGEFATNEKLFF. The CDR3, as DNA: TGTGCCAGCACGACGGGGGAATTCGCAACTAATGAAAAACTGTTTTTT.